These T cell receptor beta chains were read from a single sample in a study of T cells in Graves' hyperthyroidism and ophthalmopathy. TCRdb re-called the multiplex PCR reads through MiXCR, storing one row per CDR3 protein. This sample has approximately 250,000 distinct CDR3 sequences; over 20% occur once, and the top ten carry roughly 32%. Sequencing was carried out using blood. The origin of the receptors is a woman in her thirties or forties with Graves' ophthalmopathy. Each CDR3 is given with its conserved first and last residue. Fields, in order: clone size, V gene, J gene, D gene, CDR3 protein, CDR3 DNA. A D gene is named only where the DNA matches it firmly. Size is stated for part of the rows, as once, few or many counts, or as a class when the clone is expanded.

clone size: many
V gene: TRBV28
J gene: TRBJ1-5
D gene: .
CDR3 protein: CASLGGGEQPQHF
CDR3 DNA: TGTGCCAGCCTAGGGGGAGGGGAACAGCCCCAGCATTTT

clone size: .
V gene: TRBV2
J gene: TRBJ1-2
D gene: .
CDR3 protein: CASVRGLDYGYTF
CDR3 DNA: TGTGCCAGCGTCCGCGGGTTAGACTATGGCTACACCTTC

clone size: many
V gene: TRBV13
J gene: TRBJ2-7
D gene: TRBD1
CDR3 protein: CASSSDRGKRYEQYF
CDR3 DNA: TGTGCCAGCAGCTCGGACAGGGGAAAACGTTACGAGCAGTACTTC

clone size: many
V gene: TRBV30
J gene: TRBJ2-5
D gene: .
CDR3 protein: CAWSPGQMGETQYF
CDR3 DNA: TGTGCCTGGAGCCCTGGACAGATGGGAGAGACCCAGTACTTC

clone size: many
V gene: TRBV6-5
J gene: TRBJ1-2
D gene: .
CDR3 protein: CAIGRYGYGYTF
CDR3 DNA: TGTGCCATTGGGAGGTATGGCTATGGCTACACCTTC

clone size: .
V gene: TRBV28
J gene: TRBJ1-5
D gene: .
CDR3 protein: CASRGFGTRNQPQHF
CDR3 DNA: TGTGCCAGCAGGGGATTTGGCACCCGGAATCAGCCCCAGCATTTT

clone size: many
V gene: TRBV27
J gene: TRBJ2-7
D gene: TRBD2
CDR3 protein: CASSLKPAGDHEQYF
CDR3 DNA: TGTGCCAGCAGTTTAAAGCCAGCGGGAGATCACGAGCAGTACTTC

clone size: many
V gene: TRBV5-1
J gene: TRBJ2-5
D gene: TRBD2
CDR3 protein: CASSSIAGAETQYF
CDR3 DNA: TGCGCCAGCAGCTCTATAGCGGGGGCAGAGACCCAGTACTTC

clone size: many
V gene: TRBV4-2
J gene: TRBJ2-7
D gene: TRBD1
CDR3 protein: CASSQEGQAAYEQYF
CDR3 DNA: TGTGCCAGCAGCCAAGAGGGACAGGCGGCCTACGAGCAGTACTTC

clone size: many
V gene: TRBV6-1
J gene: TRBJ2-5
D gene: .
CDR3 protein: CASTDAGETQYF
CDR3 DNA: TGTGCCAGCACCGACGCGGGAGAGACCCAGTACTTC

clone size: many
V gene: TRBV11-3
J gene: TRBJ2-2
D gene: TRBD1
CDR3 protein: CASSSGTGGGELFF
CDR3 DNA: TGTGCCAGCAGTTCCGGGACAGGGGGCGGGGAGCTGTTTTTT

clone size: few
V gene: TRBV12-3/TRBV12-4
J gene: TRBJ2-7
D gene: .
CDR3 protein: CASSIQAYEQYF
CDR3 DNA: TGTGCCAGCAGCATACAGGCTTACGAGCAGTACTTC

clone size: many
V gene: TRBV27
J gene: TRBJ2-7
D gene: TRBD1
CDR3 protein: CASSQRTGFEQYF
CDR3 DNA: TGTGCCAGCAGCCAGAGGACAGGGTTCGAGCAGTACTTC

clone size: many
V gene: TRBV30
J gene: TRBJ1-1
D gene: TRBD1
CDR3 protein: CAWGHKGATEAFF
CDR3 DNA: TGTGCCTGGGGGCACAAGGGGGCCACTGAAGCTTTCTTT

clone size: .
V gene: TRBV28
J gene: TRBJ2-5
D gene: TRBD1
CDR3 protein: CASGSAGQGEVTQYF
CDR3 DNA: TGTGCCAGCGGTTCGGCGGGACAGGGTGAAGTGACCCAGTACTTC

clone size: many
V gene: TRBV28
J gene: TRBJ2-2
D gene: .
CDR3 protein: CASSFAGPSGGELFF
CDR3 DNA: TGTGCCAGCAGTTTTGCGGGACCCAGTGGCGGGGAGCTGTTTTTT

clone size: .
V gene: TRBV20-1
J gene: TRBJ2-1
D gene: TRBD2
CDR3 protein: CSARVGAGGTDF
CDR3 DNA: TGCAGTGCTAGAGTAGGAGCGGGGGGAACGGACTTC

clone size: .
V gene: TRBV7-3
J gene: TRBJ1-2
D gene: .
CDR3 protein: CASLQRLPGYTF
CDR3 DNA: TGTGCCAGCTTGCAAAGGCTTCCTGGCTACACCTTC

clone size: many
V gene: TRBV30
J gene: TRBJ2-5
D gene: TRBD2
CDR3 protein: CAWSRGLAETQYF
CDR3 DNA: TGTGCCTGGAGTAGGGGACTAGCGGAGACCCAGTACTTC

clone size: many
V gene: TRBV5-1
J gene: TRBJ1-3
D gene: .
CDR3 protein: CASSQQGGGNTIYF
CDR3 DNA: TGCGCCAGCAGCCAACAGGGTGGCGGAAACACCATATATTTT

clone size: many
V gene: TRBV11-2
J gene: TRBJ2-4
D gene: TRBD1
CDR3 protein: CASSSPPGTGGGLAKNIQYF
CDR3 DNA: TGTGCCAGCAGCTCCCCGCCAGGGACAGGGGGCGGACTAGCCAAAAACATTCAGTACTTC

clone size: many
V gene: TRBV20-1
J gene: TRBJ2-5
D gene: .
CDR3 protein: CSARGTTGETQYF
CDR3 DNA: TGCAGTGCTAGGGGGACAACCGGGGAGACCCAGTACTTC

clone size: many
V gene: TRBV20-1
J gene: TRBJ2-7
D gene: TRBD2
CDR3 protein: CSAIAGGSVGEQYF
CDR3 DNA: TGCAGTGCTATAGCGGGAGGGTCTGTGGGCGAGCAGTACTTC

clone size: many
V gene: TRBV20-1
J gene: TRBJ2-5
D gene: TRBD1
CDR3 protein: CSARERRTGDGQETQYF
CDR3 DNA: TGCAGTGCTAGAGAAAGGCGGACAGGGGACGGGCAAGAGACCCAGTACTTC

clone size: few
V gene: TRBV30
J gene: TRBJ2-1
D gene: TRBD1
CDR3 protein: CAWNEILGDRAFF
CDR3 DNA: TGTGCCTGGAACGAAATATTGGGGGACAGGGCGTTCTTC

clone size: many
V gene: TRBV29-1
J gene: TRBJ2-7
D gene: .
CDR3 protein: CSVAQSSYEQYF
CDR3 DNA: TGCAGCGTTGCTCAGAGTTCCTACGAGCAGTACTTC

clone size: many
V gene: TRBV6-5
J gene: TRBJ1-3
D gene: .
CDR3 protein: CASSNGVSGNTIYF
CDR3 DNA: TGTGCCAGCAGTAACGGAGTCTCTGGAAACACCATATATTTT

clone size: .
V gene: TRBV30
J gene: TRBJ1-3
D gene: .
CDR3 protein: CAWSVGRTGNTIYF
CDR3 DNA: TGTGCCTGGAGTGTAGGACGTACTGGAAACACCATATATTTT

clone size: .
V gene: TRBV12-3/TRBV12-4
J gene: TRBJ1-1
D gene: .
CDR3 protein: CTSLFLGGNTEAFF
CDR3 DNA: TGTACCAGTCTCTTTTTAGGGGGAAACACTGAGGCTTTCTTT

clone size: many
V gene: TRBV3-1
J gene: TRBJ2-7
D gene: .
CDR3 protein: CASSPHSRRRPTYEQYF
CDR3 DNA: TGTGCCAGCAGCCCCCACTCTAGACGTCGACCTACCTACGAGCAGTACTTC

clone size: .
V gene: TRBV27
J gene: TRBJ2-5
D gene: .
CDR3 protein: CASARGATRLETQYF
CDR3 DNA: TGTGCCAGCGCCCGGGGGGCTACACGTTTAGAGACCCAGTACTTC

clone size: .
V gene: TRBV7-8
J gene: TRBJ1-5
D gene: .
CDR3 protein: CASSQTGFDNQPQHF
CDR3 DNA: TGCGCCAGCAGCCAGACAGGTTTTGACAATCAGCCCCAGCATTTT

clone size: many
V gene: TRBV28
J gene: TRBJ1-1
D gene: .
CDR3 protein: CASIWGVSDTEAFF
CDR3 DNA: TGTGCCAGCATTTGGGGGGTTTCTGACACTGAAGCTTTCTTT

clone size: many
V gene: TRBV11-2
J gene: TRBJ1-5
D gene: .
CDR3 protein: CASSLEVAGGRPQHF
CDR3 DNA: TGTGCCAGCAGCTTAGAGGTTGCGGGGGGCAGGCCCCAGCATTTT

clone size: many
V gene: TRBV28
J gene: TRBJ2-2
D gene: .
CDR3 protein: CASSLRNTGELFF
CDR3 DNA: TGTGCCAGCAGTTTGCGGAACACCGGGGAGCTGTTTTTT

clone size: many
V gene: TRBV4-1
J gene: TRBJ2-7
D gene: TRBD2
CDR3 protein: CASSPLPTSGRSEQYF
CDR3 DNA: TGCGCCAGCAGCCCCCTCCCCACTAGCGGGAGGAGCGAGCAGTACTTC

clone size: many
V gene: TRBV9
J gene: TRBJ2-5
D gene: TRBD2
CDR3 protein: CASSLAGGAETQYF
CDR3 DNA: TGTGCCAGCAGCCTCGCGGGGGGCGCAGAGACCCAGTACTTC

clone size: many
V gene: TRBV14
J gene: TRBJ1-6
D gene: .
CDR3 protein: CASSQGFLSPLHF
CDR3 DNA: TGTGCCAGCAGCCAGGGATTTCTTTCACCCCTCCACTTT

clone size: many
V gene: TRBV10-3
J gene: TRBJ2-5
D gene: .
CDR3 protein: CATLSQETQYF
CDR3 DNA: TGTGCCACCCTCTCCCAAGAGACCCAGTACTTC

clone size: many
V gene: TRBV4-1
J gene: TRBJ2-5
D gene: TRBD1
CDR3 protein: CASSLDRPSETQYF
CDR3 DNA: TGCGCCAGCAGCCTGGACAGGCCGTCAGAGACCCAGTACTTC

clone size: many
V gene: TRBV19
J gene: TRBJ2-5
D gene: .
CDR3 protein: CASSMQGGETQYF
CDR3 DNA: TGTGCCAGTAGTATGCAGGGCGGGGAGACCCAGTACTTC

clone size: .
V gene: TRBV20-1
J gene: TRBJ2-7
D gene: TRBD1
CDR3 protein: CSASGTGTGRYEQYF
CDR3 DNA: TGCAGTGCTTCGGGAACCGGGACAGGGCGATACGAGCAGTACTTC

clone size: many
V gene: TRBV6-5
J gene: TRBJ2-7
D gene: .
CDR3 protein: CASSYRPTYEQYF
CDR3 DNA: TGTGCCAGCAGTTACCGCCCTACCTACGAGCAGTACTTC

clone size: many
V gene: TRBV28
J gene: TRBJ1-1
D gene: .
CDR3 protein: CASKTVYRNTEAFF
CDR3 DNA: TGTGCCAGCAAAACGGTCTATAGGAACACTGAAGCTTTCTTT

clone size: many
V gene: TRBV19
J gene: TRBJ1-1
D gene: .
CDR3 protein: CASSTLKTASNTEAFF
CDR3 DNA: TGTGCCAGTAGTACCCTCAAGACAGCGTCAAACACTGAAGCTTTCTTT